This is a list of T cell receptor beta chains from one sample in a study of blood T cell repertoires in COVID-19. Produced via immunoSEQ multiplex PCR; TCRdb's table is partial and in-frame only. This sample has 150,000 or so clones, with over 75% found just once. Sequencing input: peripheral blood. The receptors come from a man between 18 and 35 years old with COVID-19, enrolled during active disease. CDR3s include the opening cysteine and the closing phenylalanine or tryptophan.

>TRBJ2-2|TRBV4-3
CASSPNRVNTGELFF
>TRBJ2-3|TRBV6-9
CASSYTGGAQYF
>TRBJ2-7|TRBV27
CASSNGLAGVYEQYF
>TRBJ2-7|TRBV27
CASSLSAGGNEQYF
>TRBJ1-1|TRBV13
CASSLGLPGGNTEAFF
>TRBJ2-7|TRBV11-2
CASSHHRSYEQYF
>TRBJ2-7|TRBV5-6
CASSPGAYEQYF
>TRBJ2-7|TRBV2
CASGGDKSYEQYF
>TRBJ1-1|TRBV28
CASMPGTLLEAFF
>TRBJ2-1|TRBV11-2
CASSVVIRTSHNEQFF
>TRBJ2-7|TRBV7-8
CASIPRRLAGAYEQYF
>TRBJ1-4|TRBV5-6
CASSLGLDEKLLF
>TRBJ2-7|TRBV4-3
CASSPYYGGEYEQYF
>TRBJ2-7|TRBV7-6
CASSPWGAGLVSEQYF
>TRBJ1-4|TRBV2
CASSEPRTEENEKLFF
>TRBJ2-6|TRBV6-6
CASSPGTGSSGANVLTF
>TRBJ1-1|TRBV2
CASSERSGTGIGTEAFF
>TRBJ1-2|TRBV9
CASSVAWTGGGGYTF
>TRBJ1-1|TRBV14
CAEQAYGGTEAFF
>TRBJ2-1|TRBV7-9
CASSFPNTGLAGEGAEQFF
>TRBJ2-2|TRBV29-1
CSVGTGGNTGELFF
>TRBJ2-1|TRBV6-5
CASSYANQGSEQFF
>TRBJ1-2|TRBV19
CASRNGQGGYTF